Below, 14 T cell receptor beta chains from the same sample are listed, as sequenced in a study of fetal regulatory T cell absence and autoimmunity. Profiling relied on immunoSEQ multiplex PCR, and the TCRdb table lists in-frame clones only, not all of them. The table has 95,000 to 100,000 clones, about two thirds seen once. The sequenced sample consisted of pancreas tissue. These receptors all come from a male donor with IPEX syndrome.

The genes are TRBV11-2 and TRBJ1-2; 11 bases align to TRBD1. The CDR3 sequence is 15 residues long. The junction had 7 bases not matched to a gene; V was cut back by 6 bases and J by 4 bases. CDR1 and CDR2 (germline): SGHAT, FQNNGV. CDR3 loop: CASSLPGQGVYGYTF. Written as DNA, the CDR3 is TGTGCCAGCAGTCTGCCGGGACAGGGGGTCTATGGCTACACCTTC. The variable domain in full, with the rest retrieved from reference TRBV11-2 and TRBJ1-2, is EAGVAQSPRYKIIEKRQSVAFWCNPISGHATLYWYQQILGQGPKLLIQFQNNGVVDDSQLPKDRFSAERLKGVDSTLKIQPAKLEDSAVYLCASSLPGQGVYGYTFGSGTRLTVV.

The chain carries TRBV5-4 and TRBJ2-7; 10 bases fit TRBD2. J lost 2 bases, V lost 4 bases, and 9 bases had no gene match. CDR1 is SGHNT and CDR2 is YYREEE in the germline V gene (reference sequence). This CDR3 has 16 amino acids. The CDR3 region has the DNA TGTGCCAGCAGCGCCTCACTAGCGGGGATCCCCTACGAGCAGTACTTC. This translates into CASSASLAGIPYEQYF.

The gene calls are TRBV27 and TRBJ2-5, with D maybe TRBD2 (6 bases). The ends were cut back, 1 base at V and 5 bases at J, with 23 bases in the middle. The germline V gene has CDR1 MNHEY and CDR2 SMNVEV (reference sequence). The CDR3 is 18 residues long. The CDR3 protein is CASSLYGGGRYVEETQYF. The DNA for the CDR3 is TGTGCCAGCAGTTTATATGGTGGGGGGAGATATGTAGAGGAGACCCAGTACTTC.

The chain has TRBV29-1 and TRBJ2-7; TRBD1 matches 9 bases. Trimming cost V 5 bases and J 2 bases; bases outside gene matches: 7. The germline CDR1 and CDR2 sequences are SQVTM and ANQGSEA. The CDR3 is made up of 14 amino acids. CDR3 coding DNA: TGCAGCGTTTCCCCGGGACAGGGTGCCTACGAGCAGTACTTC. Residues: CSVSPGQGAYEQYF.

This clone was seen a handful of times. This rearrangement joins TRBV6-4 to TRBJ2-5; D is ambiguous. Trimming cost V 1 base and J 2 bases, with 8 bases left between them. The CDR3 is 14 residues long. Germline CDR1 reads MRHNA; CDR2 reads SNTAGT. Here the CDR3 DNA reads TGTGCCAGCAGTGACTGGTCGGCTCAAGAGACCCAGTACTTC. This sequence encodes CASSDWSAQETQYF.

This clone was detected a few times. The rearrangement joins TRBV10-3 to TRBJ2-1; no clear D gene. V was pared by 4 bases and J by 2 bases, with 3 bases between. The CDR3 is made up of 12 amino acids. Germline CDR1 is ENHRY and CDR2 is SYGVKD. For the CDR3, the DNA is TGTGCCATCAGTGGCCCCTACAATGAGCAGTTCTTC. It specifies CAISGPYNEQFF.

The chain joins TRBV27 to TRBJ1-2; D not certain. The CDR3 contains 13 residues. The germline gives CDR1 MNHEY, CDR2 SMNVEV (reference sequence). The germline V and J ends were trimmed by 3 bases and 3 bases, with 8 bases remaining between them. The CDR3 nucleotides are TGTGCCAGCAGTTTTTACGGGCACTATGGCTACACCTTC. It specifies CASSFYGHYGYTF.

Remarks on this clone: The germline gene is not matched at one end of the junction; a read error may be the cause. The chain couples TRBV7-8 to TRBJ2-1; TRBD2 agrees at 10 bases. The CDR3 is 14 residues long. Germline lookup yields CDR1 SGHVS and CDR2 FQNEAQ. The CDR3 sequence: CASSVAGGKNEQFF. The CDR3 nucleotides read TGTGCCAGCAGCGTAGCGGGGGGTAAAAATGAGCAGTTCTTC.

This clone is a singleton in its sample. This rearrangement joins TRBV11-3 to TRBJ2-7; D gene unclear. The CDR3 covers 13 residues. Trimming cost V 6 bases and J 1 base, with 10 bases left between them. Per germline, CDR1 SGHNT and CDR2 YENEEA. The CDR3 nucleotides read TGTGCCAGCAGTGGAAGTCGGTCCTACGAGCAGTACTTC. Protein sequence: CASSGSRSYEQYF. The full variable domain, with the rest looked up from reference TRBV11-3 and TRBJ2-7, is EAGVVQSPRYKIIEKKQPVAFWCNPISGHNTLYWYLQNLGQGPELLIRYENEEAVDDSQLPKDRFSAERLKGVDSTLKIQPAELGDSAVYLCASSGSRSYEQYFGPGTRLTVT.

This sequence joins TRBV4-1 and TRBJ2-7; 10 bases fit TRBD1. V lost 5 bases and J lost 3; bases outside the gene matches: 4. The CDR3 sequence is 14 residues long. Looked up from germline, CDR1 is MGHRA and CDR2 is YSYEKL. The CDR3 DNA reads TGCGCCAGCAGCTATGGACAGGGGGACTACGAGCAGTACTTC. Amino acids: CASSYGQGDYEQYF.

The J gene is TRBJ2-4, the V gene TRBV5-5, with D perhaps TRBD1 (5 bases). This CDR3 contains 15 residues. V was trimmed by 0 bases and J by 1 base, leaving 8 bases between them. Germline CDR1 reads SGHKS; CDR2 reads YYEKEE (reference sequence). CDR3: CASSLGYRAKNIQYF. The CDR3 DNA sequence: TGTGCCAGCAGCTTGGGATACAGGGCCAAAAACATTCAGTACTTC. The variable domain in full, completed from reference TRBV5-5 and TRBJ2-4, reads DAGVTQSPTHLIKTRGQQVTLRCSPISGHKSVSWYQQVLGQGPQFIFQYYEKEERGRGNFPDRFSARQFPNYSSELNVNALLLGDSALYLCASSLGYRAKNIQYFGAGTRLSVL.

This clone was recorded a few times. The chain carries TRBV6-6 and TRBJ1-2; D is ambiguous. Trimming removed 2 bases from V and 5 bases from J, with 15 bases in between. The CDR3 spans 15 residues. The V gene's germline CDR1 is MNHNY and CDR2 SVGAGI (reference sequence). This CDR3 reads CASSYLLEAQYGYTF. DNA of the CDR3: TGTGCCAGCAGTTACCTCCTTGAGGCCCAGTATGGCTACACCTTC.

V is TRBV6-1 and J is TRBJ2-5; D not certain. Trimming removed 4 bases from V and 3 bases from J, with 15 bases in between. This CDR3 comprises 15 residues. The germline gives CDR1 MNHNS, CDR2 SASEGT. The CDR3 reads CASSASGSIKETQYF. The CDR3 nucleotides are TGTGCCAGCAGTGCGTCCGGGTCGATAAAAGAGACCCAGTACTTC.

The rearrangement uses TRBV27 and TRBJ1-4; a possible D gene is TRBD1 (5 bases). CDR1 is MNHEY and CDR2 is SMNVEV in the germline V gene (reference sequence). Trimming stripped 5 bases from V and 7 bases from J, with 5 bases between. The CDR3 has 11 residues. The CDR3 sequence is CASSQGEKLFF. DNA for the CDR3: TGTGCCAGCAGTCAGGGTGAAAAACTGTTTTTT.